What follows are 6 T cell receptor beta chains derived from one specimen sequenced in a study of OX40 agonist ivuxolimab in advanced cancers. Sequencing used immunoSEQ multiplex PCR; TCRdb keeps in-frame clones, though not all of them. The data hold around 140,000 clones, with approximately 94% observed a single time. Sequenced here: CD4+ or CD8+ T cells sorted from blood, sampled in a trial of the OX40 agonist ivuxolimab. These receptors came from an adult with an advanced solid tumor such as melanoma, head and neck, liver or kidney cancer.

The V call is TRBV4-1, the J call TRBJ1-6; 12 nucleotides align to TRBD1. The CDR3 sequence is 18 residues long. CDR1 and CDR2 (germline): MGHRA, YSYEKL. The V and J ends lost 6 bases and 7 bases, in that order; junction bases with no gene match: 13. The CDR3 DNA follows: TGCGCCAGCAGATTCCCCAGGGGACAGGGGGCGAGGAATTCACCCCTCCACTTT. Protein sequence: CASRFPRGQGARNSPLHF.

As DNA, the CDR3 is TGTGCCAGCAGCGTAGAAGGGGGCACTGAAGCTTTCTTT. Translated: CASSVEGGTEAFF. The genes are TRBV9 and TRBJ1-1; TRBD1 is a possible D gene (6 bases). Trimming removed 0 bases from V and 4 bases from J, with 7 bases in between. This CDR3 has 13 amino acids. Looked up from germline, CDR1 is SGDLS and CDR2 is YYNGEE.

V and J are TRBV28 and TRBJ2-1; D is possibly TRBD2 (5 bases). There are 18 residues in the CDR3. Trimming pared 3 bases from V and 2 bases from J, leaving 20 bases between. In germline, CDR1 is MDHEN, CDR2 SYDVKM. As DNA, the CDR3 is TGTGCCAGCAGTTTTGAAATGAGGGTAACTCTACCCTACAATGAGCAGTTCTTC. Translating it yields CASSFEMRVTLPYNEQFF.

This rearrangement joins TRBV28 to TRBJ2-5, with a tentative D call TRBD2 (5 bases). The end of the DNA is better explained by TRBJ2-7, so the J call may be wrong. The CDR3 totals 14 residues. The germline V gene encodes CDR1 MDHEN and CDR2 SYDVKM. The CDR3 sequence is CASSFGGPSYEQYF. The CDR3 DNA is TGTGCCAGCAGTTTCGGCGGGCCCTCCTACGAGCAGTACTTC.

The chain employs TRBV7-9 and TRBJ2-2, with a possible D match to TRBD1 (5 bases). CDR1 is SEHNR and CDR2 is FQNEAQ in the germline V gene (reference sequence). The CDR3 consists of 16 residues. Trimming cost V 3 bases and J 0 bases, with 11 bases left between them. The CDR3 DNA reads TGTGCCAGCAGCTTTGGGGCAGGGCCGAACACCGGGGAGCTGTTTTTT. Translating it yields CASSFGAGPNTGELFF.

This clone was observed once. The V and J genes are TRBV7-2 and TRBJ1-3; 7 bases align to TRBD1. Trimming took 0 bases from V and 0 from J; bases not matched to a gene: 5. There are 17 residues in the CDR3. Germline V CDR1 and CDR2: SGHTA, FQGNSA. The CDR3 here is CASSLAVTGSSGNTIYF. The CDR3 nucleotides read TGTGCCAGCAGCTTAGCAGTGACAGGGAGCTCTGGAAACACCATATATTTT.